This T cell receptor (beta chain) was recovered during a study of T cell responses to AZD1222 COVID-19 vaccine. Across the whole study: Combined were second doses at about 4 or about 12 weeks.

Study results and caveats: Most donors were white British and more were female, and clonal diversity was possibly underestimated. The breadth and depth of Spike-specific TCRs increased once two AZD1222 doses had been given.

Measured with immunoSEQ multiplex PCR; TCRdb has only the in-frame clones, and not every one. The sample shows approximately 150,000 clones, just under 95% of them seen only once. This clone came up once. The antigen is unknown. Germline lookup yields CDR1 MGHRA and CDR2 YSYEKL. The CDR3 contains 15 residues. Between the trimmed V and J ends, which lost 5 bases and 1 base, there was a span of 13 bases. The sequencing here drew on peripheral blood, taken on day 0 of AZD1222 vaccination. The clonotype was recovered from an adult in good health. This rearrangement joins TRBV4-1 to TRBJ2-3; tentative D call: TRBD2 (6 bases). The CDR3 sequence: CASSTLGLRTDTQYF. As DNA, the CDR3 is TGCGCCAGCAGCACCCTGGGACTTCGCACAGATACGCAGTATTTT.